Below, one T cell receptor (beta chain) is given with its context. TCRdb keeps only in-frame clones here, not all; method: immunoSEQ multiplex PCR. The table has 300,000 to 500,000 clones, roughly nine tenths seen once. Sample treatment: 15 to 20 received Ad26.COV2.S at low or high dose, single or two shots; several received placebo; per-sample allocation not given. Specimens were obtained on day 63 following the first vaccine or placebo injection. The CDR3 spans 15 residues. The germline CDR1 and CDR2 sequences are MNHEY and SVGEGT. The V gene lost 3 bases and the J gene lost 4 bases, with 13 bases spanning the gap. This sample was included in a study of Ad26.COV2.S vaccination and SARS-CoV-2 variants.

The chain recombines TRBV6-2 or TRBV6-3 with TRBJ2-1; TRBD1 or TRBD2 may be the D gene (6 bases each). The TCR sequence derives from a person between 18 and 65 years old who received the Ad26.COV2.S COVID-19 vaccine or a placebo. This specimen consisted of peripheral blood, obtained in a trial of Ad26.COV2.S vaccine versus placebo. The CDR3 DNA is TGTGCCAGCAGTTATAGGGGGGCCAGATACAATGAGCAGTTCTTC. Translated: CASSYRGARYNEQFF.